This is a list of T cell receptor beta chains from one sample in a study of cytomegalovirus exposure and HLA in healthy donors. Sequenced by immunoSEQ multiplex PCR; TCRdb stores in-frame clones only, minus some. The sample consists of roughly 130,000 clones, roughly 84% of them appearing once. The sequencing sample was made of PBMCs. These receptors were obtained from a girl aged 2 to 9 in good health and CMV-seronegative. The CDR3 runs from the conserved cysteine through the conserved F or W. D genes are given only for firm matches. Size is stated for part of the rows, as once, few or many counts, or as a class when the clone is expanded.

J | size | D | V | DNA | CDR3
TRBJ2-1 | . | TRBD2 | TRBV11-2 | TGTGCCAGCAGGTTTAGCGGGATAAGGTACAATGAGCAGTTCTTC | CASRFSGIRYNEQFF
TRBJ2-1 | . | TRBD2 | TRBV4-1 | TGCGCCAGCGCCCCATGGGGGCGGGGGGGCAACTCCTACAATGAGCAGTTCTTC | CASAPWGRGGNSYNEQFF
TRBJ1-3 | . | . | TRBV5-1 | TGCGCCAGCAGCTCAGCTGGAAACACCATATATTTT | CASSSAGNTIYF
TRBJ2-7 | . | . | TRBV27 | TGTGCCAGCAGTTTCCGGGCAGGGACCTACGAGCAGTACTTC | CASSFRAGTYEQYF
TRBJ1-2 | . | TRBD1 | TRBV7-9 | TGTGCCAGCAGATCAGGGGGCCTTAACTATGGCTACACCTTC | CASRSGGLNYGYTF
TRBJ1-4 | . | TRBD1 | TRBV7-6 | TGTGCCAGCAGCCGTGCCGGGACAGGAAATGAAAAACTGTTTTTT | CASSRAGTGNEKLFF
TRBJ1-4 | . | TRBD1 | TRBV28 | TGTGCCAGCAGTTTCGGGACAGGGGGCCAGGAAAAACTGTTTTTT | CASSFGTGGQEKLFF
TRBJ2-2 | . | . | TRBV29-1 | TGCAGCGTTGGTACGGACACCGGGGAGCTGTTTTTT | CSVGTDTGELFF
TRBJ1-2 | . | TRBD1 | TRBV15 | TGTGCCACCAGCAGAGATAGGCAGGGGGGAACTGGCTACACCTTC | CATSRDRQGGTGYTF
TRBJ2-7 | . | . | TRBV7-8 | TGTGCCAGCAGCCCATGGCACACCAACTACGAGCAGTACTTC | CASSPWHTNYEQYF
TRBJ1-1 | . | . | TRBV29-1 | TGCAGCGTTGCCATGGAGAGGAACACTGAAGCTTTCTTT | CSVAMERNTEAFF
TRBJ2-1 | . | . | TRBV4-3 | TGCGCCAGCAGCCAAGATTTTGCGGTTAGCTCCTACAATGAGCAGTTCTTC | CASSQDFAVSSYNEQFF
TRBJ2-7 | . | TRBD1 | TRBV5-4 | TGTGCCAGCAGCTTGCCGGGACAGGGGAGCGAGCAGTACTTC | CASSLPGQGSEQYF
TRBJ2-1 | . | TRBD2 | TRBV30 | TGTGCCTGGAGGGCCCTAGCGGGCCTGGGGAATGAGCAGTTCTTC | CAWRALAGLGNEQFF
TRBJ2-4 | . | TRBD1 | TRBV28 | TGTGCCAGCTTGACAGGGCTAGCCAAAAACATTCAGTACTTC | CASLTGLAKNIQYF
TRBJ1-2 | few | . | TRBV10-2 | TGCGCCAGCAGCCCGGACCGGGGAGGCGGCTACACCTTC | CASSPDRGGGYTF
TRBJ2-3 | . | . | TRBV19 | TGTGCCACAAGCAGGGCAGATACGCAGTATTTT | CATSRADTQYF
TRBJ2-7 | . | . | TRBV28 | TGTGCCAGCAGGCCTACGATAGCGGACTCCTACGAGCAGTACTTC | CASRPTIADSYEQYF
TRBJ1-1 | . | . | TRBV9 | TGTGCCAGCAGCGTAGGAGATGGCACTGAAGCTTTCTTT | CASSVGDGTEAFF
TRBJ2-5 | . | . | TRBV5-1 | TGCGCCAGCAGTAATTCAGCTAGGCAAGAGACCCAGTACTTC | CASSNSARQETQYF
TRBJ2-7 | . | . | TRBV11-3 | TGCCCCTCCGGGGGACAGAGCTACGAGCAGTACTTC | CPSGGQSYEQYF
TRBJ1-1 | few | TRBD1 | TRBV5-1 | TGCGCCAGCAGGGGGCAGGGGGCTATCTCGGCGGCTTTCTTT | CASRGQGAISAAFF
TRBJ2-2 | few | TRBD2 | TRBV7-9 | TGTGCCAGCAGCGAGTCACTAGCGGGATTCAACACCGGGGAGCTGTTTTTT | CASSESLAGFNTGELFF
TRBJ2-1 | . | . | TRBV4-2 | TGTGCCAGCAGCCAAGACTTTAACGGCGCGGGAAGTATAGCGCACAATGAGCAGTTCTTC | CASSQDFNGAGSIAHNEQFF
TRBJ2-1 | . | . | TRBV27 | TGTGCCAGCAGCTTTGGGGCTACCTACAATGAGCAGTTCTTC | CASSFGATYNEQFF
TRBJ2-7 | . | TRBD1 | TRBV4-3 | TGCGCCAGCAGCCAAGATCTAGGGACAGCCTACGAGCAGTACTTC | CASSQDLGTAYEQYF
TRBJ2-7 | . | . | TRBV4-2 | TGTGCCAGCAGCCAAAGGAGCGGGCCTACCTACGAGCAGTACTTC | CASSQRSGPTYEQYF
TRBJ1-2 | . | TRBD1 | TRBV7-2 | TGTGCCAGCAGCCCTCGACAGGGGGCCGCTCTCTATGGCTACACCTTC | CASSPRQGAALYGYTF
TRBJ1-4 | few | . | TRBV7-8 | TGTGCCAGCAGCTTCGGGCAGGGCGGCGAAAAACTGTTTTTT | CASSFGQGGEKLFF
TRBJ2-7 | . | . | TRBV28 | TGTGCCAGCAGCCAACCCGGGACTGTCTTCTACGAGCAGTACTTC | CASSQPGTVFYEQYF
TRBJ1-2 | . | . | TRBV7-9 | TGTGCCAGCAGCTCAACCCTCCCGGACATAAACTATGGCTACACCTTC | CASSSTLPDINYGYTF
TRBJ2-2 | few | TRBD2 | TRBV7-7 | TGTGCCAGCAGGATTGGGGCGGGAGGAGACGGGGAGCTGTTTTTT | CASRIGAGGDGELFF
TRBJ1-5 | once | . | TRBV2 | TGTGCCAGCAGTGGACATTTTAGCAATCAGCCCCAGCATTTT | CASSGHFSNQPQHF
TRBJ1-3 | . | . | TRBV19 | TGTGCCAGTAGAATTCCGGGATACTCTGGAAACACCATATATTTT | CASRIPGYSGNTIYF
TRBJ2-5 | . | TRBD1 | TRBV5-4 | TGTGCCAGCAGCTTGTTAGAGAGTGACAGGGGTTGGGAAGGGCAGTACTTC | CASSLLESDRGWEGQYF
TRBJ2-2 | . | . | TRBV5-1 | TGCGCCAGCAGCCTATTACTCGCGGCGAACACCGGGGAGCTGTTTTTT | CASSLLLAANTGELFF
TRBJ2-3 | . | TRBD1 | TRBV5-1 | TGCGCCAGCAGCTTAATGCAGGGGGAAGATACGCAGTATTTT | CASSLMQGEDTQYF
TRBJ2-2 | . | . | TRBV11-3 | TGTGCCAGCAGCTTTATCCAGACCGGGGAGCTGTTTTTT | CASSFIQTGELFF
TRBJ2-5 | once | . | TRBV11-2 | TGTGCCAGCAGCTTAGACGGGGTTCAAGAGACCCAGTACTTC | CASSLDGVQETQYF
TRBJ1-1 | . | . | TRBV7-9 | TGTTCCAGCAGCTCATACAGGGTAGGAGCTTTCTTT | CSSSSYRVGAFF
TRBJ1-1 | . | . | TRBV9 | TGTGCCAGCAGCGGCGGGGATCTTAACACTGAAGCTTTCTTT | CASSGGDLNTEAFF
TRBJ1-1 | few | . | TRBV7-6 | TGTGCCAGCAGCCCTACAACTACCCGACAGATTGAAGCTTTCTTT | CASSPTTTRQIEAFF
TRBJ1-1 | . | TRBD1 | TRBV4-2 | TGTGCCAGCAGCGGATCGGGACAGCGCCATGTTCGGGCTGAAGCTTTCTTT | CASSGSGQRHVRAEAFF